This T cell receptor (beta chain) was profiled in a study of T-cell memory formation after mild COVID-19. This clonotype came up a few times. TCR alpha and TCR beta cDNA libraries carrying sample barcodes and UMIs were produced by 5'RACE using constant-segment primers. MiXCR, applied by TCRdb to the 5' RACE reads, yields one record per CDR3 protein. This table holds about 340,000 distinct CDR3 sequences, 20% to 25% found once. This CDR3 spans 19 amino acids. The V and J ends lost 3 bases and 0 bases respectively, with 18 bases between them. CDR1 is ENHRY and CDR2 is SYGVKD in the germline V gene. The chain couples TRBV10-3 to TRBJ2-6; D perhaps matches TRBD1 (6 bases). What was sequenced was PBMCs or a T cell subset sorted from them (not recorded which). The origin of this receptor is an adult woman who had mild COVID-19 (a few samples of this study predate the infection). Cell type and time point are not known. CDR3 coding DNA: TGTGCCATCAGTGACATAACAGGGAATGTGAGCTCTGGGGCCAACGTCCTGACTTTC. Protein: CAISDITGNVSSGANVLTF.